This TCR beta chain originates from a study of T cell responses to AZD1222 COVID-19 vaccine. TCRdb's table, derived via immunoSEQ multiplex PCR, lists solely in-frame clones and lacks some. The table records about 190,000 clones, almost 95% of them present only once. This specimen was peripheral blood, taken on day 0 of AZD1222 vaccination. This TCR derives from an adult in good health.

The CDR3: CASSPPTVKGEKLFF. Here the CDR3 DNA reads TGTGCCAGCAGCCCGCCGACAGTGAAAGGTGAAAAACTGTTTTTT. The chain recombines TRBV3-1 (or the pseudogene TRBV3-2) with TRBJ1-4; perhaps TRBD1 as D (5 bases). Germline CDR1 LGHDT, CDR2 YNNKEL (reference sequence). V lost 4 bases, J lost 7 bases, and 16 bases lay in between. This CDR3 region has 15 residues.